Listed below are T cell receptor beta chains from one sample, sequenced in a study of cytomegalovirus exposure and HLA in healthy donors. The data were produced by immunoSEQ multiplex PCR, yet TCRdb's version contains in-frame clones alone and is incomplete. The sample table includes roughly 70,000 clones. The source material was PBMCs. These receptors all come from a man aged 35 to 55 in good health and CMV-seronegative. CDR3s include the opening cysteine and the closing phenylalanine or tryptophan. The order of the fields is V gene, J gene, CDR3 length, D gene, CDR3 DNA, CDR3 protein. D genes are given only for firm matches.

V: TRBV5-1
J: TRBJ2-2
length: 15
D: TRBD1
DNA: TGCGCCAGCAGTATACAGGGGAGAGGCACCGGGGAGCTGTTTTTT
CDR3: CASSIQGRGTGELFF

V: TRBV2
J: TRBJ2-5
length: 15
D: .
DNA: TGTGCCAGCACCGATCTGGGGGCCGTACAAGAGACCCAGTACTTC
CDR3: CASTDLGAVQETQYF

V: TRBV13
J: TRBJ1-5
length: 15
D: TRBD1
DNA: TGTGCCAGCAGCTTAGGGACAGGGCGCAATCAGCCCCAGCATTTT
CDR3: CASSLGTGRNQPQHF

V: TRBV10-3
J: TRBJ2-7
length: 11
D: .
DNA: TGTGCCATCAGCACATACTACGAGCAGTACTTC
CDR3: CAISTYYEQYF

V: TRBV7-8
J: TRBJ1-1
length: 12
D: TRBD1
DNA: TGTGCCAGCAACGACGGACAGGGCGTAGCTTTCTTT
CDR3: CASNDGQGVAFF

V: TRBV29-1
J: TRBJ1-4
length: 13
D: TRBD1
DNA: TGCAGCGGACAGGGGGCTAGAGGGGAAAAACTGTTTTTT
CDR3: CSGQGARGEKLFF

V: TRBV7-9
J: TRBJ2-1
length: 15
D: TRBD2
DNA: TGTGCCAGCAGCTTAGTGCGGGGGGGCCGCAATGAGCAGTTCTTC
CDR3: CASSLVRGGRNEQFF

V: TRBV5-1
J: TRBJ2-1
length: 13
D: .
DNA: TGCGCCAGCAGCCTAGCCGAGGGAAGTGAGCAGTTCTTC
CDR3: CASSLAEGSEQFF

V: TRBV6-1
J: TRBJ1-2
length: 16
D: TRBD1
DNA: TGTGCCAGCAGTGAAGCGCTGGGGACAGGGTCGTATGGCTACACCTTC
CDR3: CASSEALGTGSYGYTF

V: TRBV9
J: TRBJ2-7
length: 15
D: .
DNA: TGTGCCAGCAGCGTAGGCGGCGTCGAGACCTACGAGCAGTACTTC
CDR3: CASSVGGVETYEQYF

V: TRBV6-5
J: TRBJ1-2
length: 14
D: TRBD1
DNA: TGTGCCAGCGGGGAGACAGGGCCGCACTATGGCTACACCTTC
CDR3: CASGETGPHYGYTF

V: TRBV27
J: TRBJ1-5
length: 14
D: .
DNA: TGTGCCAGCAGTTTACGTAGTACCAATCAGCCCCAGCATTTT
CDR3: CASSLRSTNQPQHF

V: TRBV4-1
J: TRBJ2-5
length: 15
D: .
DNA: TGCGCCAGCAGCCTACTTGGGACACGACAAGAGACCCAGTACTTC
CDR3: CASSLLGTRQETQYF

V: TRBV28
J: TRBJ1-5
length: 14
D: TRBD1
DNA: TGTGCCAGCAGTAGACAGGGGGCGTCTCAGCCCCAGCATTTT
CDR3: CASSRQGASQPQHF

V: TRBV29-1
J: TRBJ2-2
length: 12
D: TRBD1
DNA: TGCAGCGTACAGGGGGCGAGCGGGGAGCTGTTTTTT
CDR3: CSVQGASGELFF

V: TRBV11-1
J: TRBJ2-3
length: 16
D: TRBD2
DNA: TGTGCCAGCAGCTTCTCCGGGACTAGCGACACAGATACGCAGTATTTT
CDR3: CASSFSGTSDTDTQYF

V: TRBV6-6
J: TRBJ2-1
length: 15
D: TRBD1
DNA: TGTGCCAGCAGTTATACAGGGGGCTCCTACAATGAGCAGTTCTTC
CDR3: CASSYTGGSYNEQFF

V: TRBV5-4
J: TRBJ1-4
length: 13
D: .
DNA: TGTGCCAGCAGCAGGGGCCCGAATGAAAAACTGTTTTTT
CDR3: CASSRGPNEKLFF

V: TRBV5-1
J: TRBJ2-7
length: 14
D: TRBD2
DNA: TGCGCCAGCAGCTTGACTAGCGGGGGCTACGAGCAGTACTTC
CDR3: CASSLTSGGYEQYF

V: TRBV7-9
J: TRBJ1-2
length: 16
D: TRBD1
DNA: TGTGCCAGCAGCTCACGGACAGGAGCCCCAAACTATGGCTACACCTTC
CDR3: CASSSRTGAPNYGYTF

V: TRBV11-2
J: TRBJ2-5
length: 15
D: TRBD2
DNA: TGTGCCAGCAGCTTGGGGGGGGGTGATGGAGAGACCCAGTACTTC
CDR3: CASSLGGGDGETQYF

V: TRBV19
J: TRBJ1-1
length: 14
D: TRBD1
DNA: TGTGCCAGTAGTGTCCGAGGGGGCAACACTGAAGCTTTCTTT
CDR3: CASSVRGGNTEAFF